The 18 T cell receptor beta chains presented below share a single source sample, sequenced in a study of T cell responses to AZD1222 COVID-19 vaccine. Sequenced by immunoSEQ multiplex PCR; TCRdb stores in-frame clones only, minus some. The sample lists 60,000 to 65,000 clones; about 70% were seen once. The sequencing used peripheral blood, collected on day 0 of AZD1222 vaccination. All receptors derive from an adult in good health.

The chain recombines TRBV4-1 with TRBJ2-1; D is undetermined. This CDR3 has 13 residues. Trimming stripped 8 bases from V and 2 bases from J, with 10 bases between. CDR1 and CDR2 (germline): MGHRA, YSYEKL. CDR3 coding DNA: TGCGCCAGCGGCGACGGCACCTACAATGAGCAGTTCTTC. Its protein is CASGDGTYNEQFF.

This clone was counted once. This rearrangement joins TRBV6-5 to TRBJ1-2, with 10 bases that match TRBD1. Losses at the gene ends were 0 bases for V and 6 bases for J; bases not matched to a gene: 7. Germline values: CDR1 MNHEY, CDR2 SVGAGI. CDR3 length equals 16 residues. This chain's CDR3 is CASSYSSGTGADGYTF. The CDR3 DNA reads TGTGCCAGCAGTTACTCGAGTGGGACAGGGGCTGATGGCTACACCTTC.

The J gene is TRBJ1-2, the V gene TRBV28; TRBD1 matches 7 bases. V lost 5 bases and J lost 9; bases outside the gene matches: 15. Germline V gene data show CDR1 as MDHEN and CDR2 as SYDVKM. The CDR3 loop spans 15 amino acids. The CDR3 nucleotides read TGTGCCAGCAGTGGCGGGAACAACAGGGGTCCTAGCTACACCTTC. This gives the protein CASSGGNNRGPSYTF.

This chain links TRBV5-1 with TRBJ1-2; D call uncertain. Germline CDR1 is SGHRS and CDR2 is YFSETQ. V lost 3 bases and J 0 bases, leaving 12 bases between the germline ends. The CDR3 covers 15 residues. CDR3: CASSSGIPPNYGYTF. The CDR3 region has the DNA TGCGCCAGCAGCTCCGGTATACCCCCTAACTATGGCTACACCTTC.

V is TRBV4-1 and J is TRBJ1-6, with 9 bases matching TRBD1. The germline V gene has CDR1 MGHRA and CDR2 YSYEKL. Trimming at V came to 4 bases and at J to 6 bases, leaving 1 base not matched to a gene. This CDR3 has 14 residues. The CDR3 bases are TGCGCCAGCAGCCTGACAGGGGGTAATTCACCCCTCCACTTT. Amino acids: CASSLTGGNSPLHF.

This clone was seen just once. Written as DNA, the CDR3 is TGTGCCAGCAGCGTAGAGGGCAGCTATAATTCACCCCTCCACTTT. Translating it yields CASSVEGSYNSPLHF. The V and J genes are TRBV9 and TRBJ1-6; D is uncertain. This CDR3 spans 15 amino acids. In germline, CDR1 is SGDLS, CDR2 YYNGEE. The V gene lost 0 bases and the J gene lost 3 bases, with 7 bases spanning the gap.

The gene calls are TRBV18 and TRBJ2-2; possibly TRBD1 or TRBD2 for D (5 bases each). The germline V gene encodes CDR1 KGHSH and CDR2 LQKENI. CDR3 length: 17 residues. The V end lost 2 bases, the J end lost 3 bases, and 16 bases lay between the germline ends. CDR3 coding DNA: TGTGCCAGCTCACCAAGGGACGGGGTTACGTACACCGGGGAGCTGTTTTTT. Amino acids: CASSPRDGVTYTGELFF.

The chain carries TRBV7-9 and TRBJ1-1, with D unresolved. V was clipped by 5 bases and J by 4 bases, with 8 bases between them. CDR1 and CDR2 (germline): SEHNR, FQNEAQ (reference sequence). The CDR3 extends over 12 amino acids. For the CDR3, the DNA is TGTGCCAGCAGCGGGGAGGGCACTGAAGCTTTCTTT. It yields the protein CASSGEGTEAFF.

V is TRBV6-6 and J is TRBJ1-1, with D hard to call. V gave up 7 bases and J gave up 5 bases, with 8 bases separating them. Germline V CDR1 and CDR2: MNHNY, SVGAGI (reference sequence). The CDR3 is made up of 11 amino acids. The CDR3 DNA reads as TGTGCCAGCAACTCGGGGACTGAAGCTTTCTTT. It encodes CASNSGTEAFF.

The chain has TRBV7-2 and TRBJ2-1, with no clear D. Germline V gives CDR1 SGHTA, CDR2 FQGNSA. Trimming stripped 2 bases from V and 6 bases from J, with 8 bases between. The CDR3 has 13 residues. CDR3 DNA: TGTGCCAGCAGCTTAAGCGCCCTCAATGAGCAGTTCTTC. It is translated as CASSLSALNEQFF.

The chain combines TRBV6-5 with TRBJ1-5, with 9 nucleotides matching TRBD1. CDR1 is MNHEY and CDR2 is SVGAGI in the germline V gene. V gave up 5 bases and J gave up 2 bases; unmatched junction bases: 4. There are 15 residues in the CDR3. The CDR3 spells CASSQGQGGNQPQHF. CDR3 coding DNA: TGTGCCAGCAGTCAGGGACAGGGAGGCAATCAGCCCCAGCATTTT.

This sequence joins TRBV5-6 and TRBJ2-1; the D is unclear. CDR1 SGHDT and CDR2 YYEEEE come from the germline V gene. The CDR3 has 13 residues. Trimming cost V 4 bases and J 7 bases, with 12 bases left between them. CDR3 in DNA: TGTGCCAGCAGCCCAGAATCAACAAATGAGCAGTTCTTC. Its protein is CASSPESTNEQFF.

The chain employs TRBV18 and TRBJ2-5; weak D call: TRBD2 (5 bases). Germline values: CDR1 KGHSH, CDR2 LQKENI. The CDR3 runs 15 residues. V was cut by 2 bases and J by 5 bases, with 15 bases left in between. The DNA for the CDR3 is TGTGCCAGCTCACCAGGAGGAGGTCATGGGGAGACCCAGTACTTC. Translated: CASSPGGGHGETQYF.

This clone has just a few counts. The rearrangement links TRBV9 to TRBJ1-1; D not resolved. The germline V gene encodes CDR1 SGDLS and CDR2 YYNGEE. The CDR3 is 15 residues long. The V and J ends lost 4 bases and 0 bases respectively, with 13 bases between them. CDR3: CASSPPVLLNTEAFF. The CDR3 DNA reads as TGTGCCAGCAGCCCACCCGTCCTCTTGAACACTGAAGCTTTCTTT.

V and J are TRBV9 and TRBJ1-1, with 7 positions matching TRBD1. The ends lost 3 bases at V and 5 bases at J; junction bases unmatched: 4. The CDR3 totals 13 residues. Germline CDR1 SGDLS, CDR2 YYNGEE. The CDR3 spells CASSDAGGTEAFF. DNA for the CDR3: TGTGCCAGCAGCGACGCAGGGGGGACTGAAGCTTTCTTT.

The CDR3 protein is CASSEGYGNQPQHF. The CDR3 bases are TGTGCCAGCAGTGAGGGTTACGGGAATCAGCCCCAGCATTTT. The gene calls are TRBV2 and TRBJ1-5; D not certain. CDR3 length equals 14 residues. Germline V gives CDR1 SNHLY, CDR2 FYNNEI. Trimming took off 3 bases at V and 4 bases at J, with 10 bases between the two ends.

This clone was seen just once. The chain has TRBV7-8 and TRBJ2-3; D tentatively reads TRBD1 or TRBD2 (6 bases each). The CDR3 has 15 residues. Germline V gene data show CDR1 as SGHVS and CDR2 as FQNEAQ. Trimming took 5 bases from V and 2 from J, leaving 14 bases between them. The CDR3 protein is CASSPRGVYTDTQYF. The CDR3, as DNA: TGTGCCAGCAGCCCTAGGGGGGTATACACAGATACGCAGTATTTT.

The CDR3 is CSVGLTYEQYF. CDR3 DNA: TGCAGTGTAGGTCTAACTTACGAGCAGTACTTC. This rearrangement joins TRBV20-1 to TRBJ2-7; D unresolved. Per germline, CDR1 DFQATT and CDR2 SNEGSKA (reference sequence). Trimming removed 7 bases at V and 4 bases at J, with 11 bases between. The CDR3 contains 11 residues.